Listed below are T cell receptor beta chains from one sample, sequenced in a study of siplizumab effects on memory and regulatory T cells. Here immunoSEQ multiplex PCR was the method, and the copy in TCRdb shows in-frame clones only, minus some. There are approximately 100,000 clones in the sample; roughly 93% occur only once, and around 0.15% lies in the top ten. The sequencing sample was made of non-Treg CD4+ T cells sorted from blood. Receptors originate from a human donor in good health. CDR3s include the opening cysteine and the closing phenylalanine or tryptophan. The D gene is left open where the match is weak. Clone size is not always given. Where it is, it says once, few, many or a class for expanded clones.

cdr3_nt: TGTGCCAGCAGCTCTCGATTGACCGGGGAGCTGTTTTTT; cdr3_aa: CASSSRLTGELFF; clone_size: .; v_call: TRBV11-1; cdr3_length: 13; j_call: TRBJ2-2; d_call: .
cdr3_nt: TGTGCCAGCAGCTTGGGAGGGGGAAAGTCTGAAAAACTGTTTTTT; cdr3_aa: CASSLGGGKSEKLFF; clone_size: .; v_call: TRBV5-8; cdr3_length: 15; j_call: TRBJ1-4; d_call: .
cdr3_nt: TGTGCCAGCAGTTACACCGACAGGGGAAAGGGCTACACCTTC; cdr3_aa: CASSYTDRGKGYTF; clone_size: .; v_call: TRBV6-5; cdr3_length: 14; j_call: TRBJ1-2; d_call: TRBD1
cdr3_nt: TGTGCCAGCAGTGGGACCTCCATGAACACTGAAGCTTTCTTT; cdr3_aa: CASSGTSMNTEAFF; clone_size: .; v_call: TRBV2; cdr3_length: 14; j_call: TRBJ1-1; d_call: .
cdr3_nt: TGTGCCAGCAGTGAAGCCAGGGGGAACACTGAAGCTTTCTTT; cdr3_aa: CASSEARGNTEAFF; clone_size: .; v_call: TRBV6-1; cdr3_length: 14; j_call: TRBJ1-1; d_call: .
cdr3_nt: TGTGCCAGCAGCGTAGTTGGACAGGGAAATTCACCCCTCCACTTT; cdr3_aa: CASSVVGQGNSPLHF; clone_size: .; v_call: TRBV9; cdr3_length: 15; j_call: TRBJ1-6; d_call: TRBD1
cdr3_nt: TGTGCCAGCAGCCAAGGACCGGGGCGTGACCCGACCCAGTACTTC; cdr3_aa: CASSQGPGRDPTQYF; clone_size: .; v_call: TRBV4-2; cdr3_length: 15; j_call: TRBJ2-5; d_call: .
cdr3_nt: TGTGCCAGTAGTATCCAAGGGACCGGGCGAGACGGGGAGCTGTTTTTT; cdr3_aa: CASSIQGTGRDGELFF; clone_size: .; v_call: TRBV19; cdr3_length: 16; j_call: TRBJ2-2; d_call: .
cdr3_nt: TGTGCCAGTAGTATAACAGATAACTATGGCTACACCTTC; cdr3_aa: CASSITDNYGYTF; clone_size: .; v_call: TRBV19; cdr3_length: 13; j_call: TRBJ1-2; d_call: .
cdr3_nt: TGTGCCAGCAGCTTAGTCGGGATACAGGGGGGAAGTGGAAACACCATATATTTT; cdr3_aa: CASSLVGIQGGSGNTIYF; clone_size: .; v_call: TRBV7-2; cdr3_length: 18; j_call: TRBJ1-3; d_call: TRBD1
cdr3_nt: TGCGCCAGCAGCCAAGATTACACTAGCGCAGAGACCCAGTACTTC; cdr3_aa: CASSQDYTSAETQYF; clone_size: .; v_call: TRBV4-1; cdr3_length: 15; j_call: TRBJ2-5; d_call: TRBD2
cdr3_nt: TGTGCCAGCTCACCAATCCCCCGGGACTCATACGAGCAGTACTTC; cdr3_aa: CASSPIPRDSYEQYF; clone_size: .; v_call: TRBV18; cdr3_length: 15; j_call: TRBJ2-7; d_call: .
cdr3_nt: TGTGCCAGCTCACCCTCACAAACAGGGGGTATGAACACTGAAGCTTTCTTT; cdr3_aa: CASSPSQTGGMNTEAFF; clone_size: .; v_call: TRBV18; cdr3_length: 17; j_call: TRBJ1-1; d_call: TRBD1
cdr3_nt: TGTGCCAGCAGCTTAGCAGATGGGGGCTCACCCCTCCACTTT; cdr3_aa: CASSLADGGSPLHF; clone_size: .; v_call: TRBV7-6; cdr3_length: 14; j_call: TRBJ1-6; d_call: .
cdr3_nt: TGTGCCAGCAGCTCCGGGGTAACCTACGAGCAGTACTTC; cdr3_aa: CASSSGVTYEQYF; clone_size: .; v_call: TRBV7-3; cdr3_length: 13; j_call: TRBJ2-7; d_call: .
cdr3_nt: TGTGCCAGCAGCAAGTCCCGGGACAGTTACGAGCAGTACTTC; cdr3_aa: CASSKSRDSYEQYF; clone_size: .; v_call: TRBV7-2; cdr3_length: 14; j_call: TRBJ2-7; d_call: TRBD1
cdr3_nt: TGTGCCAGCAGTTACCGGCCGCACTCGAACACCGGGGAGCTGTTTTTT; cdr3_aa: CASSYRPHSNTGELFF; clone_size: .; v_call: TRBV6-5; cdr3_length: 16; j_call: TRBJ2-2; d_call: .
cdr3_nt: TGCGCCAGCAGCCAAGATTTGCGCGGGGCCAACGTCCTGACTTTC; cdr3_aa: CASSQDLRGANVLTF; clone_size: .; v_call: TRBV4-1; cdr3_length: 15; j_call: TRBJ2-6; d_call: .
cdr3_nt: TGCGCCAGCAGCCAAGATTTGGGGCAGGGGGGCACTGAAGCTTTCTTT; cdr3_aa: CASSQDLGQGGTEAFF; clone_size: .; v_call: TRBV4-1; cdr3_length: 16; j_call: TRBJ1-1; d_call: TRBD1
cdr3_nt: TGTGCCAGTAGTAAAGAAAGGGACCCCTACAATGAGCAGTTCTTC; cdr3_aa: CASSKERDPYNEQFF; clone_size: .; v_call: TRBV19; cdr3_length: 15; j_call: TRBJ2-1; d_call: .
cdr3_nt: TGCAGCGAGCGAGGTCGGCAAGGGCAGTATTTT; cdr3_aa: CSERGRQGQYF; clone_size: once; v_call: TRBV20-1; cdr3_length: 11; j_call: TRBJ2-3; d_call: .
cdr3_nt: TGCGCCAGCAGCCTGGCCGGGACAGGGGCCTACGAGCAGTACTTC; cdr3_aa: CASSLAGTGAYEQYF; clone_size: .; v_call: TRBV5-1; cdr3_length: 15; j_call: TRBJ2-7; d_call: TRBD1
cdr3_nt: TGTGCCAGCAGTGAAGCGGGACAGGGGGGCGGATTCTATGGCTACACCTTC; cdr3_aa: CASSEAGQGGGFYGYTF; clone_size: .; v_call: TRBV2; cdr3_length: 17; j_call: TRBJ1-2; d_call: TRBD1
cdr3_nt: TGTGCCAGCAGTCCTGGGATGGAGACCCAGTACTTC; cdr3_aa: CASSPGMETQYF; clone_size: .; v_call: TRBV7-3; cdr3_length: 12; j_call: TRBJ2-5; d_call: .
cdr3_nt: TGTGCCAGCACACCCCTGCCCCATGGATTGAACACTGAAGCTTTCTTT; cdr3_aa: CASTPLPHGLNTEAFF; clone_size: .; v_call: TRBV27; cdr3_length: 16; j_call: TRBJ1-1; d_call: .
cdr3_nt: TGTGCCAGCAGCACAAGACAGGGGTACACTGAAGCTTTCTTT; cdr3_aa: CASSTRQGYTEAFF; clone_size: .; v_call: TRBV7-2; cdr3_length: 14; j_call: TRBJ1-1; d_call: TRBD1
cdr3_nt: TGTGCCAGCAGCTTAAGGGGCGAAGTTAGTTACAATGAGCAGTTCTTC; cdr3_aa: CASSLRGEVSYNEQFF; clone_size: .; v_call: TRBV7-3; cdr3_length: 16; j_call: TRBJ2-1; d_call: .
cdr3_nt: TGTGCCAGCAGCTTCGGCTACCTCGGAGATACGCAGTATTTT; cdr3_aa: CASSFGYLGDTQYF; clone_size: .; v_call: TRBV5-4; cdr3_length: 14; j_call: TRBJ2-3; d_call: .
cdr3_nt: TGCGCCAGCAGCAGGCCGACAGGGGAGGCGGAGACCCAGTACTTC; cdr3_aa: CASSRPTGEAETQYF; clone_size: .; v_call: TRBV5-1; cdr3_length: 15; j_call: TRBJ2-5; d_call: TRBD1
cdr3_nt: TGTGCCAGCAGCGTGGACGGGAAAAACACTGAAGCTTTCTTT; cdr3_aa: CASSVDGKNTEAFF; clone_size: .; v_call: TRBV7-9; cdr3_length: 14; j_call: TRBJ1-1; d_call: .
cdr3_nt: TGTGCCATCAGTGATCCCGGGGGGTTCGGCTATGGCTACACCTTC; cdr3_aa: CAISDPGGFGYGYTF; clone_size: .; v_call: TRBV10-3; cdr3_length: 15; j_call: TRBJ1-2; d_call: .
cdr3_nt: TGTGCCAGCAGTCCCTTGGGGGGCCCCACAGATACGCAGTATTTT; cdr3_aa: CASSPLGGPTDTQYF; clone_size: .; v_call: TRBV6-6; cdr3_length: 15; j_call: TRBJ2-3; d_call: .
cdr3_nt: TGTGCCAGCAGCCGCCCGGTGGGACTAGCGTTAGATACGCAGTATTTT; cdr3_aa: CASSRPVGLALDTQYF; clone_size: once; v_call: TRBV7-2; cdr3_length: 16; j_call: TRBJ2-3; d_call: TRBD2
cdr3_nt: TGTGCCAGCAGCCCTGGGGGGGGTTATGGCTACACCTTC; cdr3_aa: CASSPGGGYGYTF; clone_size: .; v_call: TRBV7-2; cdr3_length: 13; j_call: TRBJ1-2; d_call: .
cdr3_nt: TGTGCCAGCAGCTTAGGCCCCTCAGATACGCAGTATTTT; cdr3_aa: CASSLGPSDTQYF; clone_size: .; v_call: TRBV7-2; cdr3_length: 13; j_call: TRBJ2-3; d_call: .
cdr3_nt: TGCAGCGCACGGAAGGGTGATCGGCCCCAGCATTTT; cdr3_aa: CSARKGDRPQHF; clone_size: once; v_call: TRBV29-1; cdr3_length: 12; j_call: TRBJ1-5; d_call: .
cdr3_nt: TGTGCCAGCCGTCTCGGGATTTTGGCGACACCCCTCCACTTT; cdr3_aa: CASRLGILATPLHF; clone_size: .; v_call: TRBV18; cdr3_length: 14; j_call: TRBJ1-6; d_call: .
cdr3_nt: TGTGCCAGCAGCTTGGTTAGCGGGACCCAGTACTTC; cdr3_aa: CASSLVSGTQYF; clone_size: .; v_call: TRBV11-3; cdr3_length: 12; j_call: TRBJ2-5; d_call: .
cdr3_nt: TGTGCCAGCAGCCAGCGGGGGGGTACCGGCACCGGGGAGCTGTTTTTT; cdr3_aa: CASSQRGGTGTGELFF; clone_size: .; v_call: TRBV7-2; cdr3_length: 16; j_call: TRBJ2-2; d_call: TRBD2
cdr3_nt: TGTGCCAGCAGCACTCGCGGAGGGACCAAAAACATTCAGTACTTC; cdr3_aa: CASSTRGGTKNIQYF; clone_size: .; v_call: TRBV5-4; cdr3_length: 15; j_call: TRBJ2-4; d_call: .
cdr3_nt: TGTGCCAGCAGCTGGACAGGTTCCGCGGAGACCCAGTACTTC; cdr3_aa: CASSWTGSAETQYF; clone_size: .; v_call: TRBV7-2; cdr3_length: 14; j_call: TRBJ2-5; d_call: TRBD1
cdr3_nt: TGTGCCAGCAGCTTGGTTCTAGCGGTGGAAGATACGCAGTATTTT; cdr3_aa: CASSLVLAVEDTQYF; clone_size: .; v_call: TRBV5-6; cdr3_length: 15; j_call: TRBJ2-3; d_call: TRBD2
cdr3_nt: TGTGCCAGCAGTGAAACACACACAGCCCTTGAAGCTTTCTTT; cdr3_aa: CASSETHTALEAFF; clone_size: .; v_call: TRBV6-1; cdr3_length: 14; j_call: TRBJ1-1; d_call: .
cdr3_nt: TGTGCCAGCCGCGCCAGGGAGAGTGGGAGCTATGGCTACACCTTC; cdr3_aa: CASRARESGSYGYTF; clone_size: .; v_call: TRBV6-5; cdr3_length: 15; j_call: TRBJ1-2; d_call: .
cdr3_nt: TGTGCCAGCAGCCCGGGACAGGGTCGGGATACGCAGTATTTT; cdr3_aa: CASSPGQGRDTQYF; clone_size: .; v_call: TRBV5-4; cdr3_length: 14; j_call: TRBJ2-3; d_call: TRBD1
cdr3_nt: TGCGCCAGCAGCCAAGACTCAAATACGCAGTATTTT; cdr3_aa: CASSQDSNTQYF; clone_size: .; v_call: TRBV4-1; cdr3_length: 12; j_call: TRBJ2-3; d_call: .